This T cell receptor (beta chain) was observed in a study of shared clonotypes between healthy human individuals. The repertoire was sequenced with immunoSEQ multiplex PCR; TCRdb's copy has only in-frame clones and lacks some. The sample records hundreds of thousands of clones, around 95% being singletons. In the case of this clone: No antigen is known for it.

Positively selected for CCR7, the CD45RO-negative cells used as naive CD8 cells excluded terminally differentiated effector memory CD45RA+ cells. Trimming shortened V by 3 bases and J by 6 bases, and 13 bases separated the two germline ends. The CDR3 spans 13 residues. Per the germline V gene, CDR1 is SGHDT and CDR2 is YYEEEE. Study-wide findings and caveats: A handful of donors shared approximately 5% of their naive CD4 clonotypes.

The receptor was derived from a woman aged 25 to 45 in good health. The J gene is TRBJ2-7, the V gene TRBV5-6, with D unclear. The sequenced sample was naive CD8+ T cells sorted from blood. The DNA of the CDR3 is TGTGCCAGCAGCTCCGGGTCTCCCCCCGAGCAGTACTTC. This codes for CASSSGSPPEQYF.